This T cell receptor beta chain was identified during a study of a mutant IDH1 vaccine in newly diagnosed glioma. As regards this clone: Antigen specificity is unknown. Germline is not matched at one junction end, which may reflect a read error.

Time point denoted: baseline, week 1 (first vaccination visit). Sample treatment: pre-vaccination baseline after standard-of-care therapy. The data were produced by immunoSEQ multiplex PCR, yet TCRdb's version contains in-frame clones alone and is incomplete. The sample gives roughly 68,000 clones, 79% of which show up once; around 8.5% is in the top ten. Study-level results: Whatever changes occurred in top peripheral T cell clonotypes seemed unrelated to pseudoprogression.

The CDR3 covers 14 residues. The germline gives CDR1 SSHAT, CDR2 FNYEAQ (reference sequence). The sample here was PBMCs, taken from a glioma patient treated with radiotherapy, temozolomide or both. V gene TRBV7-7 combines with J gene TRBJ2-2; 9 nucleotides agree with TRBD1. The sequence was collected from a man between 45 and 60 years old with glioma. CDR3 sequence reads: CASSSGQGVGELFF. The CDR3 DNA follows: TGTGCTAGCAGCTCGGGACAGGGTGTCGGGGAGCTGTTTTTT.